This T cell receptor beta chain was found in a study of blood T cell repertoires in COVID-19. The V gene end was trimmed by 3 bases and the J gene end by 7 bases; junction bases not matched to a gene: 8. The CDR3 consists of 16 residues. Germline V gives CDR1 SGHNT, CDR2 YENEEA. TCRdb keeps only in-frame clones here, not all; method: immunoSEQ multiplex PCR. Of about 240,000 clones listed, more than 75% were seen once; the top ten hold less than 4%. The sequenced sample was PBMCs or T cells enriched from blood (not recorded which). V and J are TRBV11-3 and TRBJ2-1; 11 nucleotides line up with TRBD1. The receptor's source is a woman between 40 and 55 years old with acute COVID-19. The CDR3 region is CASSLAGTGGFNEQFF. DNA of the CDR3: TGTGCCAGCAGCTTGGCCGGGACAGGGGGGTTTAATGAGCAGTTCTTC. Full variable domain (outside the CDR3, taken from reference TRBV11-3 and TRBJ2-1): EAGVVQSPRYKIIEKKQPVAFWCNPISGHNTLYWYLQNLGQGPELLIRYENEEAVDDSQLPKDRFSAERLKGVDSTLKIQPAELGDSAVYLCASSLAGTGGFNEQFFGPGTRLTVL.